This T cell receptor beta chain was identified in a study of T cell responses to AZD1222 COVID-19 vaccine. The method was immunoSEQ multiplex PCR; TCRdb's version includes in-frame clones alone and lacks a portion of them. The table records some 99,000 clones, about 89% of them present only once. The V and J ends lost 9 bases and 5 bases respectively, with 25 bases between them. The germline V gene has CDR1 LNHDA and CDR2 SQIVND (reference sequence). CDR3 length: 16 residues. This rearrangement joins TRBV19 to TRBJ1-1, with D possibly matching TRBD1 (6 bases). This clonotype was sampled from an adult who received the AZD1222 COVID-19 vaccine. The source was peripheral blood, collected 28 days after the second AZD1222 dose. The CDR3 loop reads CASHIGGGAEHTEAFF. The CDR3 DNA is TGTGCCAGCCATATTGGAGGGGGGGCAGAGCATACTGAAGCTTTCTTT. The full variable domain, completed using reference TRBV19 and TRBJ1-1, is DGGITQSPKYLFRKEGQNVTLSCEQNLNHDAMYWYRQDPGQGLRLIYYSQIVNDFQKGDIAEGYSVSREKKESFPLTVTSAQKNPTAFYLCASHIGGGAEHTEAFFGQGTRLTVV.